This T cell receptor beta chain comes out of a study of CD8 T cells in Susac syndrome. The germline gives CDR1 SGHRS, CDR2 YFSETQ. This CDR3 is 15 amino acids long. V was shortened by 0 bases and J by 0 bases, with 9 bases between the two germline ends. Random-hexamer reverse transcription was applied to roughly 0.5 to 1 ug RNA. TCRdb ran MiXCR on the immunoSEQ multiplex PCR reads and lists one entry per CDR3 protein. The data show roughly 140,000 distinct CDR3 sequences, 90% to 95% seen once. This clonotype originated in a human donor with Susac syndrome. Sequences were obtained from CD4+ T cells from PBMCs. The chain links TRBV5-1 to TRBJ2-5; D gene ambiguous. The chain's CDR3 is CASSLGHRYQETQYF. For the CDR3, the DNA is TGCGCCAGCAGCTTGGGACATAGGTACCAAGAGACCCAGTACTTC.